The source of this TCR beta chain is a study of cytomegalovirus exposure and HLA in healthy donors. Primers for the PCR totalled 60 Vbeta and 13 Jbeta. Sequencing was performed with immunoSEQ multiplex PCR; in TCRdb, only in-frame clones are kept and a portion is missing. In the table there are roughly 99,000 clones, under 80% of which are singletons. The CDR3 is 18 residues long. Germline V gene lookup returns CDR1 MNHNS and CDR2 SASEGT. The V segment lost 4 bases and the J segment 1 base; nucleotides outside the gene matches: 13. Sequencing used PBMCs. The clonotype was recovered from a woman aged 40 to 55 in good health and CMV-seropositive. The genes are TRBV6-1 and TRBJ1-5; TRBD1 aligns across 7 bases. The CDR3 is CASSGTNRGIISNQPQHF. CDR3 nucleotide sequence: TGTGCCAGCAGTGGGACGAACAGGGGTATTATCAGCAATCAGCCCCAGCATTTT.